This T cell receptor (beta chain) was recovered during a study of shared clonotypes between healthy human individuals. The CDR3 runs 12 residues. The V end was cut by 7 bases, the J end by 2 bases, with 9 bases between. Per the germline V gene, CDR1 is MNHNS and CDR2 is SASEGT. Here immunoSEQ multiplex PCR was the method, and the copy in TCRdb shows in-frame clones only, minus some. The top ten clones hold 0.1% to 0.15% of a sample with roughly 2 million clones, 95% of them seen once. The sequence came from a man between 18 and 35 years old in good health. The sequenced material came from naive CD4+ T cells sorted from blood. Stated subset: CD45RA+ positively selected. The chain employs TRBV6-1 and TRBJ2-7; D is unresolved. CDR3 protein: CASTLDAYEQYF. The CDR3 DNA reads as TGTGCCAGCACCCTAGACGCCTACGAGCAGTACTTC.